This passage covers 30 T cell receptor beta chains from one sample sequenced in a study of blood T cells in healthy people across ages. The second PCR ran roughly 6 to 11 cycles with a sample-barcoded 5' primer and J-beta primers. A single record per CDR3 protein comes from TCRdb applying MiXCR to the 5' RACE reads. Of roughly 860,000 distinct CDR3 sequences listed, around 62% are singletons. Sample: blood. These receptors were taken from a man younger than 40 in good health.

The chain combines TRBV6-5 with TRBJ2-2; tentatively, D is TRBD2 (5 bases). The germline V and J ends were trimmed by 4 bases and 5 bases, with 14 bases remaining between them. The CDR3 runs 15 residues. In germline, CDR1 is MNHEY, CDR2 SVGAGI. The DNA for the CDR3 is TGTGCCAGCAGTTTGGACTCCTCGAGGACCGGGGAGCTGTTTTTT. Translating it yields CASSLDSSRTGELFF.

The rearrangement links TRBV2 to TRBJ2-1; 9 nucleotides align to TRBD1. Trimming at V came to 5 bases and at J to 4 bases, leaving 18 bases not matched to a gene. The CDR3 runs to 19 residues. The V gene's germline CDR1 is SNHLY and CDR2 FYNNEI. CDR3 amino acids: CASSITGTGTNIRYNEQFF. The CDR3 nucleotides are TGTGCCAGCAGTATTACCGGGACAGGGACAAACATAAGATACAATGAGCAGTTCTTC.

The chain employs TRBV4-2 and TRBJ1-1, with 7 bases fitting TRBD1. The CDR3 extends over 19 amino acids. The V gene's germline CDR1 is LGHNA and CDR2 YNFKEQ. V was pared by 2 bases and J by 1 base, with 16 bases of the junction left unmatched. The CDR3 coding sequence is TGTGCCAGCAGCCAACTGGGGAGGAGGACAGGTAGAGCGAACACTGAAGCTTTCTTT. Translating gives CASSQLGRRTGRANTEAFF.

In DNA, the CDR3 is TGTGCCAGCAGCGCGACAGGGGACGAAACCAAAAACATTCAGTACTTC. Translation: CASSATGDETKNIQYF. The gene calls are TRBV9 and TRBJ2-7; 8 positions match TRBD1. Judging by the DNA end, TRBJ2-4 fits better; the J call may be wrong. The CDR3 totals 16 residues. Germline V gene lookup returns CDR1 SGDLS and CDR2 YYNGEE.

The chain joins TRBV20-1 to TRBJ2-7; unclear D gene. Germline V gene sequence: CDR1 DFQATT, CDR2 SNEGSKA (reference sequence). The V and J ends lost 1 base and 3 bases respectively, with 4 bases between them. The CDR3 has 11 amino acids. CDR3 sequence (DNA): TGCAGTGCTAGAGTTGTCTACGAGCAGTACTTC. Residues: CSARVVYEQYF.

This chain joins TRBV12-3 or TRBV12-4 and TRBJ1-5; D unresolved. With 4 bases removed from V and 5 bases from J, the gap between germline ends came to 9 bases. The CDR3 totals 13 residues. CDR3 sequence reads: CASSWRRDQPQHF. As DNA, the CDR3 is TGTGCCAGCAGTTGGAGGAGAGATCAGCCCCAGCATTTT.

J is TRBJ1-5 and V is TRBV20-1, with a tentative D call TRBD1 (6 bases). CDR3 size: 13 residues. CDR1 DFQATT and CDR2 SNEGSKA come from the germline V gene (reference sequence). Trimming pared 3 bases from V and 5 bases from J, leaving 11 bases between. CDR3 protein: CSASVRGDQPQHF. The CDR3 DNA follows: TGCAGTGCTAGTGTTAGGGGGGATCAGCCCCAGCATTTT.

Note on this clonotype: This may stem from a read error, because a much larger clone lies one nucleotide away. V gene TRBV4-2 combines with J gene TRBJ2-3; tentatively, D is TRBD2 (5 bases). The CDR3 covers 14 residues. CDR1 is LGHNA and CDR2 is YNFKEQ in the germline V gene. CDR3 residues: CACSQPLGADTQYF. CDR3 in DNA: TGTGCCTGCAGCCAACCACTAGGAGCAGATACGCAGTATTTT.

CDR3 DNA: TGTGCCAGCAGCCAAGTTTTTTCGGACTACAAGCGCACAGATACGCAGTATTTT. Residues: CASSQVFSDYKRTDTQYF. This sequence joins TRBV4-2 and TRBJ2-3; possible D gene TRBD2, 6 bases. The CDR3 runs 18 residues. Germline CDR1 LGHNA, CDR2 YNFKEQ. Trimming shortened V by 1 base and J by 1 base, and 18 bases separated the two germline ends.

This clonotype was recorded a few times. This chain uses TRBV29-1 with TRBJ2-4, with a weak D call TRBD1 (7 bases). Germline V gene lookup returns CDR1 SQVTM and CDR2 ANQGSEA. The V end lost 5 bases, the J end lost 13 bases, and 21 bases lay between the germline ends. This CDR3 region has 13 residues. Here the CDR3 DNA reads TGCAGCGTTTCCGGGACAGCGGGTGTTAACCAGTACTTC. Translation: CSVSGTAGVNQYF.

The CDR3 bases are TGTGCCTGGAGTGAACCCCACAGGGGAAATGGCTACACCTTC. Its translation is CAWSEPHRGNGYTF. The rearrangement joins TRBV30 to TRBJ1-2, with TRBD1 identical over 7 bases. The V segment lost 1 base and the J segment 6 bases; nucleotides outside the gene matches: 8. Germline V gene lookup returns CDR1 GTSNPN and CDR2 SVGIG (reference sequence). The length of the CDR3 is 14 residues.

The chain links TRBV7-2 to TRBJ2-5, with 9 bases fitting TRBD2. Per germline, CDR1 SGHTA and CDR2 FQGNSA. Germline trimming cut 6 bases from V and 8 bases from J; bases unmatched to any gene: 13. The CDR3 runs 15 residues. In DNA form, the CDR3 reads TGTGCCAGCAGACTTGGACTAGCGAGAGGTGAAACCCAGTACTTC. It yields the protein CASRLGLARGETQYF.

This chain joins TRBV7-2 and TRBJ2-5; TRBD2 matches at 7 bases. The CDR3 runs 16 residues. The V and J ends lost 5 bases and 1 base, in that order; junction bases with no gene match: 10. The germline gives CDR1 SGHTA, CDR2 FQGNSA. The CDR3 DNA is TGTGCCAGCAGCCCTCCCAGGACTAGGCCCCAAGAGACCCAGTACTTC. Residues: CASSPPRTRPQETQYF.

This clonotype was observed a handful of times. The genes are TRBV7-2 and TRBJ2-1, with 7 bases lining up with TRBD2. Germline V gene sequence: CDR1 SGHTA, CDR2 FQGNSA. The CDR3 totals 15 residues. The junction had 8 bases not matched to a gene; V was cut back by 3 bases and J by 6 bases. The CDR3 DNA reads as TGTGCCAGCAGCTTTCCTGTGTCGGGGGGCAATGAGCAGTTCTTC. It encodes CASSFPVSGGNEQFF. The full variable domain, in which reference TRBV7-2 and TRBJ2-1 provide the parts outside the CDR3, is GAGVSQSPSNKVTEKGKDVELRCDPISGHTALYWYRQSLGQGLEFLIYFQGNSAPDKSGLPSDRFSAERTGGSVSTLTIQRTQQEDSAVYLCASSFPVSGGNEQFFGPGTRLTVL.

The rearrangement joins TRBV4-3 to TRBJ2-1; D call uncertain. CDR3 length: 13 amino acids. Trimming removed 1 base from V and 8 bases from J, with 9 bases in between. The germline V gene encodes CDR1 LGHNA and CDR2 YSLEER. This chain's CDR3 is CASSQVRLDEQFF. The CDR3 nucleotides are TGCGCCAGCAGCCAAGTTAGGCTAGATGAGCAGTTCTTC.

There are many counts of this clonotype. J is TRBJ2-3 and V is TRBV29-1; 8 bases line up with TRBD2. V dropped 7 bases and J dropped 4; count of bases not matched to a gene: 4. The CDR3 is 12 amino acids. Germline V gene sequence: CDR1 SQVTM, CDR2 ANQGSEA. CDR3 DNA sequence: TGCAGCGGCGTCGGGGGGGCAGATACGCAGTATTTT. It encodes CSGVGGADTQYF.

The chain carries TRBV2 and TRBJ1-2; D gene unclear. This CDR3 is built from 13 residues. The V end lost 3 bases, the J end lost 0 bases, and 5 bases lay between the germline ends. Germline V gene lookup returns CDR1 SNHLY and CDR2 FYNNEI. This CDR3 reads CASSDGSNYGYTF. The DNA of the CDR3 is TGTGCCAGCAGTGACGGGTCTAACTATGGCTACACCTTC.

This clonotype was observed a few times. The gene calls are TRBV6-5 and TRBJ2-6; weak D call: TRBD1 (5 bases). Germline V gene lookup returns CDR1 MNHEY and CDR2 SVGAGI. V lost 6 bases, J lost 0 bases, and 15 bases lay in between. CDR3 length: 17 amino acids. CDR3 amino acids: CASSITTGDSGANVLTF. CDR3 DNA sequence: TGTGCCAGCAGCATTACTACAGGAGACTCTGGGGCCAACGTCCTGACTTTC.

CDR3 in DNA: TGTGCCAGCAGCCGTACCACTATGGGGGGCTGGTTCTTC. Its protein is CASSRTTMGGWFF. V gene TRBV12-3 or TRBV12-4 combines with J gene TRBJ2-1; TRBD1 or TRBD2 may be the D gene (6 bases each). There are 13 residues in the CDR3. Trimming removed 6 bases at V and 15 bases at J, with 21 bases between.

The chain joins TRBV29-1 to TRBJ1-6; weak D call: TRBD1 (5 bases). The CDR3 loop spans 13 amino acids. Germline V gene data show CDR1 as SQVTM and CDR2 as ANQGSEA. Trimming stripped 4 bases from V and 10 bases from J, with 14 bases between. The CDR3, as DNA: TGCAGCGTTGCTACAGGTGCAGGATCACCCCTCCACTTT. It translates to CSVATGAGSPLHF.

The chain joins TRBV14 to TRBJ2-3, with 8 bases fitting TRBD1. Trimming cost V 4 bases and J 5 bases; bases outside gene matches: 11. Germline lookup yields CDR1 SGHDN and CDR2 FVKESK. CDR3 size: 16 residues. The CDR3 region is CASSLQGAPGLDTQYF. As DNA, the CDR3 is TGTGCCAGCAGCCTCCAGGGGGCTCCCGGCCTAGATACGCAGTATTTT.

This clonotype was counted between two and nine times. This sequence joins TRBV24-1 and TRBJ2-7; weak D call: TRBD2 (5 bases). V lost 4 bases and J lost 3, with 12 bases in between. Germline assignment: CDR1 KGHDR and CDR2 SFDVKD. CDR3 length equals 14 residues. CDR3 nucleotide sequence: TGTGCCACCAGTGACGCTGGACTTGTCTACGAGCAGTACTTC. Protein product: CATSDAGLVYEQYF.

The count of this clonotype is one. The chain employs TRBV7-8 and TRBJ2-7, with unresolved D. Germline V gene lookup returns CDR1 SGHVS and CDR2 FQNEAQ. CDR3 length: 14 residues. V was trimmed by 5 bases and J by 1 base, leaving 12 bases between them. In nucleotides, the CDR3 is TGTGCCAGCAGCGCGATAGGGCCGTCCTACGAGCAGTACTTC. Its protein is CASSAIGPSYEQYF. The variable domain in full, with the rest retrieved from reference TRBV7-8 and TRBJ2-7, is GAGVSQSPRYKVAKRGQDVALRCDPISGHVSLFWYQQALGQGPEFLTYFQNEAQLDKSGLPSDRFFAERPEGSVSTLKIQRTQQEDSAVYLCASSAIGPSYEQYFGPGTRLTVT.

The chain carries TRBV6-5 and TRBJ1-1; the D is unclear. Deletions cut 2 bases from V and 1 base from J, with 14 bases between. Per the germline V gene, CDR1 is MNHEY and CDR2 is SVGAGI. CDR3 size: 16 residues. The CDR3 DNA is TGTGCCAGCAGTTACCTCCAAATTAAGTGGAACACTGAAGCTTTCTTT. Its translation is CASSYLQIKWNTEAFF.

The CDR3 region is CARGGGSSYEQYF. The CDR3 coding sequence is TGTGCCAGAGGCGGGGGGAGCTCCTACGAGCAGTACTTC. The V call is TRBV12-3 or TRBV12-4, the J call TRBJ2-7, with 8 bases identical to TRBD2. With V trimmed by 9 bases and J by 0 bases, 4 bases remained unmatched. This CDR3 comprises 13 residues.

This clonotype has more than one count but fewer than ten. The chain couples TRBV7-2 to TRBJ1-2; D might be TRBD1 (5 bases). Per the germline V gene, CDR1 is SGHTA and CDR2 is FQGNSA. V lost 0 bases to trimming and J lost 5 bases, with 7 bases between them. This CDR3 is built from 13 residues. The CDR3 bases are TGTGCCAGCAGCTTAGCAGGGACTTATGGCTACACCTTC. It is translated as CASSLAGTYGYTF.

To note about this clonotype: Germline and junction disagree at one end, which may indicate a read error. The chain recombines TRBV6-6 with TRBJ2-6; D may be TRBD1 (5 bases). Germline V gene data show CDR1 as MNHNY and CDR2 as SVGAGI (reference sequence). CDR3 length: 15 amino acids. In DNA, the CDR3 is TGTGCCAGCAGTTATGAAGGGTCTGGGGCCAACGTCCCGACTTTC. Translating it yields CASSYEGSGANVPTF.

The genes are TRBV7-3 and TRBJ2-1; no firm D call. The CDR3 is 16 amino acids. Germline V gene sequence: CDR1 SGHTA, CDR2 FQGTGA. The V end was cut by 2 bases, the J end by 2 bases, with 13 bases between. CDR3 sequence: CASSLSRSVPYNEQFF. The CDR3 DNA is TGTGCCAGCAGCTTATCCCGCAGTGTCCCCTACAATGAGCAGTTCTTC.

About this clonotype itself: At one boundary the junction diverges from the germline segment, which might be a read error. J is TRBJ1-1 and V is TRBV10-3; unclear D gene. Germline V CDR1 and CDR2: ENHRY, SYGVKD. The CDR3 sequence is 12 residues long. This CDR3 is CAVRGGNTEAFF. DNA for the CDR3: TGTGCCGTCAGAGGAGGGAACACTGAAGCTTTCTTT.

This clonotype has only a few counts. The V gene is TRBV15, the J gene TRBJ1-5, with D perhaps matching TRBD1 (5 bases). V lost 0 bases, J lost 5 bases, and 17 bases lay in between. This CDR3 region has 17 residues. Germline lookup yields CDR1 LNHNV and CDR2 YYDKDF (reference sequence). The CDR3 protein is CATSRDRSGWGDQPQHF. CDR3 sequence (DNA): TGTGCCACCAGCAGAGATCGGTCAGGGTGGGGCGATCAGCCCCAGCATTTT.